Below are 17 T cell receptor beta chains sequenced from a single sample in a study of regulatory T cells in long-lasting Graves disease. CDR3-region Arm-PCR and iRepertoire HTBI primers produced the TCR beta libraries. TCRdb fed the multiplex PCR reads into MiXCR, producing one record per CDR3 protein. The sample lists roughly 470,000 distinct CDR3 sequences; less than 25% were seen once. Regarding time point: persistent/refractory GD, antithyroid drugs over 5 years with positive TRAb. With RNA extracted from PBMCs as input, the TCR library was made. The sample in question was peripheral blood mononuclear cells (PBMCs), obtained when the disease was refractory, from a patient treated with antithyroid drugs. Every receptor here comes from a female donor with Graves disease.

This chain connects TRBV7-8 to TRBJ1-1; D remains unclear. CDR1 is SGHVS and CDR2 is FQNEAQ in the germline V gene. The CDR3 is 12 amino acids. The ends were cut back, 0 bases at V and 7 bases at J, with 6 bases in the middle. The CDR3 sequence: CASSLAADEAFF. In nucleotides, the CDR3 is TGTGCCAGCAGCTTAGCGGCTGATGAAGCTTTCTTT.

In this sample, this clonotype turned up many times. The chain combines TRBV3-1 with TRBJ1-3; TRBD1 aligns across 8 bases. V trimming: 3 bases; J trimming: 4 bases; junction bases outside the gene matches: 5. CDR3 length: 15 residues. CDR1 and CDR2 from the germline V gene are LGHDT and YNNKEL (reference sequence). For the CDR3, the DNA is TGTGCCAGCAGCCAGGCCGGGACAGGCGGAAACACCATATATTTT. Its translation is CASSQAGTGGNTIYF. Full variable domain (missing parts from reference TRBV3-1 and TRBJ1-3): DTAVSQTPKYLVTQMGNDKSIKCEQNLGHDTMYWYKQDSKKFLKIMFSYNNKELIINETVPNRFSPKSPDKAHLNLHINSLELGDSAVYFCASSQAGTGGNTIYFGEGSWLTVV.

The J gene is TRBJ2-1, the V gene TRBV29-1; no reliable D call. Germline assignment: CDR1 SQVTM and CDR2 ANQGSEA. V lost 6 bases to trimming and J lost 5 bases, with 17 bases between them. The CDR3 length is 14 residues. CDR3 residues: CSVGWAPPDNEQFF. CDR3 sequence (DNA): TGCAGCGTGGGATGGGCCCCCCCTGACAATGAGCAGTTCTTC.

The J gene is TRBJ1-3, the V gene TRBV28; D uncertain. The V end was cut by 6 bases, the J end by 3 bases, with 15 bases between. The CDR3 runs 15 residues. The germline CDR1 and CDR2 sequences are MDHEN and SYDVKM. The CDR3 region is CASSPLLGIGNTIYF. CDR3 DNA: TGTGCCAGCAGCCCCCTTCTCGGGATTGGAAACACCATATATTTT.

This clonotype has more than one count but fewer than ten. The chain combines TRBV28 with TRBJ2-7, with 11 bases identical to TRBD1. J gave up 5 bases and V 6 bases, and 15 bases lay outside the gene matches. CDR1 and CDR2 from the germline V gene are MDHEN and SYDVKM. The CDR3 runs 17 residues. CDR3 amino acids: CASSQAPWTGGQDEQYF. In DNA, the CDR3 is TGTGCCAGCAGCCAAGCGCCCTGGACAGGGGGCCAGGACGAGCAGTACTTC.

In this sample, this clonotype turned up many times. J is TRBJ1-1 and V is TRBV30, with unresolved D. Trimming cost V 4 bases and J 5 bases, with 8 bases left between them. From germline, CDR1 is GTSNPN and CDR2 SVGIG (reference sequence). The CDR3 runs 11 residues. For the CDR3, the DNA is TGTGCCTGGAAAAGGGATACTGAAGCTTTCTTT. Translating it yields CAWKRDTEAFF.

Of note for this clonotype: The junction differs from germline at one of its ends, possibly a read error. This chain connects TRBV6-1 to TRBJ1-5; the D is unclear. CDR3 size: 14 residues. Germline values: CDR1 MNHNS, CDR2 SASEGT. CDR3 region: CASSGGGFGQSQHF. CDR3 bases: TGTGCCAGCAGTGGAGGTGGGTTCGGTCAGTCCCAGCATTTT.

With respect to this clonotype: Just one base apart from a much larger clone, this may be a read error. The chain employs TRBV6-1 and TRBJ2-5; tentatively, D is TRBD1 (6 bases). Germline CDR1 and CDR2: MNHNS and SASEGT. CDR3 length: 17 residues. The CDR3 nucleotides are TGTGCCAGCAGTGAACTCGGCAGGGGCGTGGATCAAGAGACCCAGTGCTTC. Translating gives CASSELGRGVDQETQCF.

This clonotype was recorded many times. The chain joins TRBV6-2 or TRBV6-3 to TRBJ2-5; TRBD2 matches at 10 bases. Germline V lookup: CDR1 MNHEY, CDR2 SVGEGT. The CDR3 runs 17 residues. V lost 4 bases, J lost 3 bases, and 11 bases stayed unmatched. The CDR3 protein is CASSSRTSGRYKETQYF. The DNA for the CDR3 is TGTGCCAGCAGTTCTCGGACTAGCGGACGATACAAAGAGACCCAGTACTTC.

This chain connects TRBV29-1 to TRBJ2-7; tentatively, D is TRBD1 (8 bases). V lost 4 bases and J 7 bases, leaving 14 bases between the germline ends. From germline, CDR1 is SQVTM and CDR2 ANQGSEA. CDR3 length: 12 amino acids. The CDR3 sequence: CSVGTGRVEQYF. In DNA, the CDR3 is TGCAGCGTTGGGACAGGGAGGGTGGAGCAGTACTTC.

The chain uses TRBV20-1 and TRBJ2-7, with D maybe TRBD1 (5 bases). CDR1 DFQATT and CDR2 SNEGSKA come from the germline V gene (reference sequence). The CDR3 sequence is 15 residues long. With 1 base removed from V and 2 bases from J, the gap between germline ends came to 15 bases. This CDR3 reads CSARVGQGRTYEQYF. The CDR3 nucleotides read TGCAGTGCTAGAGTTGGCCAGGGAAGGACCTACGAGCAGTACTTC.

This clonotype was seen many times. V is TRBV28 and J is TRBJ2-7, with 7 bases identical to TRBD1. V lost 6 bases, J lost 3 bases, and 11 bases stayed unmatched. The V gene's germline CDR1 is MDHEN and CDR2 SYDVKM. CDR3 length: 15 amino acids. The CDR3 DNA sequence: TGTGCCAGCAGGGCACCCGACAGGGCTTTCTACGAGCAGTACTTC. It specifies CASRAPDRAFYEQYF.

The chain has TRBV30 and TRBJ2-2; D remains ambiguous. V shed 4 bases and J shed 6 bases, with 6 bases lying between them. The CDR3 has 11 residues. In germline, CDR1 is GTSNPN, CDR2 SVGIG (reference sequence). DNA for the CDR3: TGTGCCTGGACAGGTGCCGGGGAGCTGTTTTTT. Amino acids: CAWTGAGELFF.

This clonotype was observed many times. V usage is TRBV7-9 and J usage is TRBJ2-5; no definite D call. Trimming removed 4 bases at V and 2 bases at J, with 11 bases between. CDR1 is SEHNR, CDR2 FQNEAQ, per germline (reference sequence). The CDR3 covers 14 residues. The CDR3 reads CASSSMQQQETQYF. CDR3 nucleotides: TGTGCCAGCAGCTCTATGCAGCAACAAGAGACCCAGTACTTC. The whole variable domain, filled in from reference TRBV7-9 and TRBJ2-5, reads DTGVSQNPRHKITKRGQNVTFRCDPISEHNRLYWYRQTLGQGPEFLTYFQNEAQLEKSRLLSDRFSAERPKGSFSTLEIQRTEQGDSAMYLCASSSMQQQETQYFGPGTRLLVL.

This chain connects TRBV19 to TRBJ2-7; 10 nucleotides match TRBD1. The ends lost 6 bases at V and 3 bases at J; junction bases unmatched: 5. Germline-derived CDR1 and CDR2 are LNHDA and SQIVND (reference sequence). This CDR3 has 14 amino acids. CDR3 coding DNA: TGTGCCAGTAGGTGGGACAGGGGTGGCTACGAGCAGTACTTC. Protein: CASRWDRGGYEQYF.

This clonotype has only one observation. The CDR3: CASSLTGGPNEQFF. The CDR3 region has the DNA TGTGCCAGCAGCTTAACGGGAGGACCCAATGAGCAGTTCTTC. This chain links TRBV5-4 with TRBJ2-1, with 7 bases that match TRBD2. This CDR3 is built from 14 residues. Germline assignment: CDR1 SGHNT and CDR2 YYREEE (reference sequence). V lost 2 bases to trimming and J lost 6 bases; unmatched junction nucleotides: 5. The full variable domain, completed using reference TRBV5-4 and TRBJ2-1, is ETGVTQSPTHLIKTRGQQVTLRCSSQSGHNTVSWYQQALGQGPQFIFQYYREEENGRGNFPPRFSGLQFPNYSSELNVNALELDDSALYLCASSLTGGPNEQFFGPGTRLTVL.

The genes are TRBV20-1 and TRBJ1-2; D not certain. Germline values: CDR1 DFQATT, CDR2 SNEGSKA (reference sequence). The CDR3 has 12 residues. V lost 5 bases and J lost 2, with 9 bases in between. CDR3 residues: CSAPGRNYGYTF. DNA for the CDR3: TGCAGTGCTCCCGGGAGAAACTATGGCTACACCTTC.